This is a list of T cell receptor beta chains from one sample in a study of molecular identifiers for immune sequencing clone quantification. From the PCR reads, TCRdb called clonotypes with MiXCR, one entry per CDR3 protein. The table includes some 97,000 distinct CDR3 sequences, roughly 26% detected once. Sample: naive CD8+ T cells from blood, with Jurkat cell RNA spiked in. The receptors derive from a human donor in good health. Some libraries in this study had Jurkat cell RNA spiked in. Each CDR3 is given with its conserved first and last residue. D genes are given only for firm matches. Part of the rows lack a size; the others show once, few, many or a class for expanded clones.

CDR3 protein,CDR3 DNA,D gene,CDR3 length,clone size,J gene,V gene
CASSQHTGAGEKLFF,TGTGCCAGCAGTCAGCACACAGGGGCGGGTGAAAAACTGTTTTTT,TRBD1,15,many,TRBJ1-4,TRBV12-3/TRBV12-4
CASSKGQGTSYEQYF,TGTGCCAGCAGCAAAGGACAGGGCACCTCCTACGAGCAGTACTTC,TRBD1,15,NA,TRBJ2-7,TRBV7-2
CATRPGVAYEQYF,TGTGCCACCCGACCTGGCGTAGCCTACGAGCAGTACTTC,NA,13,few,TRBJ2-7,TRBV19
CASSPPGRAGYEQYF,TGCGCCAGCTCGCCTCCTGGCAGGGCCGGGTACGAGCAGTACTTC,NA,15,many,TRBJ2-7,TRBV5-1
CSARGAAGGWETQYF,TGCAGTGCTAGAGGGGCGGCAGGGGGTTGGGAGACCCAGTACTTC,TRBD1,15,many,TRBJ2-5,TRBV20-1
CASSRAGLTTGELFF,TGTGCCAGCAGCCGCGCGGGACTAACCACCGGGGAGCTGTTTTTT,TRBD2,15,many,TRBJ2-2,TRBV27
CASSLAGYNSPLHF,TGTGCCAGCAGTTTAGCGGGTTACAATTCACCCCTCCACTTT,NA,14,many,TRBJ1-6,TRBV12-3/TRBV12-4
CASSLYRGREQYF,TGTGCCAGCAGTTTATACAGGGGGCGCGAGCAGTACTTC,TRBD1,13,many,TRBJ2-7,TRBV27
CASSGTTSVSYNEQFF,TGTGCCAGCAGTGGGACCACGTCCGTCTCCTACAATGAGCAGTTCTTC,NA,16,many,TRBJ2-1,TRBV2
CASSQVARGLEEQYF,TGCGCCAGCAGCCAAGTGGCCAGGGGGCTGGAGGAGCAGTACTTC,TRBD1,15,many,TRBJ2-7,TRBV4-1
CSLPGTREDEQYF,TGCAGTTTACCCGGGACTAGAGAGGACGAGCAGTACTTC,TRBD2,13,many,TRBJ2-7,TRBV20-1
CASSLKELSYEQYF,TGTGCCAGCAGCTTGAAGGAGCTATCCTACGAGCAGTACTTC,NA,14,many,TRBJ2-7,TRBV5-4
CASSVEGTSTDTQYF,TGTGCCAGCAGCGTAGAGGGAACTAGCACAGATACGCAGTATTTT,NA,15,NA,TRBJ2-3,TRBV9
CASSWADGTEAFF,TGTGCCAGCAGCTGGGCGGATGGAACTGAAGCTTTCTTT,NA,13,many,TRBJ1-1,TRBV5-6
CASSQETSGHINIQYF,TGTGCCAGCAGCCAAGAGACTAGCGGCCACATTAACATTCAGTACTTC,TRBD2,16,NA,TRBJ2-4,TRBV3-1
CASSQDRTSASTDTQYF,TGCGCCAGCAGCCAAGATCGGACTAGCGCTAGCACAGATACGCAGTATTTT,TRBD2,17,NA,TRBJ2-3,TRBV4-3
CASSRPPGQPVMNTEAFF,TGTGCCAGCAGCCGACCTCCGGGACAGCCTGTTATGAACACTGAAGCTTTCTTT,TRBD1,18,many,TRBJ1-1,TRBV6-2/TRBV6-3
CASVPLERGEQFF,TGTGCCAGCGTCCCTTTGGAACGCGGTGAGCAGTTCTTC,NA,13,many,TRBJ2-1,TRBV7-6
CASSRQLVPDERCF,TGTGCCAGCAGTCGACAACTAGTTCCGGACGAGCGGTGCTTC,NA,14,NA,TRBJ2-7,TRBV12-3/TRBV12-4
CASSGRHSTYEQYF,TGTGCCAGCAGTGGGAGGCACAGTACCTACGAGCAGTACTTC,NA,14,many,TRBJ2-7,TRBV6-5
CASSLSERYEQYF,TGTGCCAGCAGCTTAAGCGAGCGGTACGAGCAGTACTTC,NA,13,many,TRBJ2-7,TRBV7-9
CASSFEGGSYEQYF,TGTGCCAGCAGCTTCGAGGGAGGGTCCTACGAGCAGTACTTC,TRBD2,14,many,TRBJ2-7,TRBV7-9
CASSSEPDTQYF,TGTGCCAGCAGCTCGGAACCAGATACGCAGTATTTT,NA,12,many,TRBJ2-3,TRBV7-9
CASSYGAQEYF,TGTGCCAGCAGTTACGGGGCCCAGGAGTATTTT,NA,11,many,TRBJ2-3,TRBV6-6
CASSHMTPSEQYF,TGTGCCAGCAGCCATATGACTCCCTCCGAGCAGTACTTC,NA,13,NA,TRBJ2-7,TRBV14
CASSIPGQGRYEQYF,TGTGCCAGCAGCATACCGGGACAGGGGAGGTACGAGCAGTACTTC,TRBD1,15,many,TRBJ2-7,TRBV7-9
CASSTEGWLTEAFF,TGCGCCAGTTCAACGGAGGGGTGGTTAACTGAAGCTTTCTTT,NA,14,many,TRBJ1-1,TRBV4-1
CASSLWDGEYSNQPQHF,TGTGCCAGCAGCTTGTGGGACGGAGAATATAGCAATCAGCCCCAGCATTTT,NA,17,many,TRBJ1-5,TRBV5-5
CASSLNLGTSYEQYF,TGCGCCAGCAGCTTAAATCTCGGGACCTCCTACGAGCAGTACTTC,NA,15,NA,TRBJ2-7,TRBV5-1
CASSSGQGAYEQYF,TGTGCCAGCAGCTCCGGACAGGGGGCCTACGAGCAGTACTTC,TRBD1,14,many,TRBJ2-7,TRBV7-6
CATSLQDSLDEQFF,TGTGCCACCAGTCTCCAGGACTCACTGGATGAGCAGTTCTTC,NA,14,NA,TRBJ2-1,TRBV24-1
CASSPGGGEKLFF,TGTGCCAGCAGCCCCGGGGGGGGTGAAAAACTGTTTTTT,NA,13,many,TRBJ1-4,TRBV11-2
CASSVGTGYQPQHF,TGTGCCAGCTCGGTTGGGACAGGGTATCAGCCCCAGCATTTT,TRBD1,14,many,TRBJ1-5,TRBV2
CASSYTSYVNTQGRSLHTQYF,TGTGCCAGCAGCTATACGTCGTACGTAAACACTCAGGGTAGGAGTTTGCATACGCAGTATTTT,NA,21,many,TRBJ2-3,TRBV7-9
CASSLASGRIYEQFF,TGTGCCAGCAGCTTAGCCAGCGGGAGGATCTATGAGCAGTTCTTC,TRBD2,15,many,TRBJ2-1,TRBV7-2
CASSQDLGKPWGEQYF,TGCGCCAGCAGCCAAGATTTGGGTAAACCTTGGGGCGAGCAGTACTTC,NA,16,many,TRBJ2-7,TRBV4-3
CASSPIAGAQDFYSGANVLTF,TGTGCCAGCAGTCCGATCGCCGGGGCCCAGGATTTCTACTCTGGGGCCAACGTCCTGACTTTC,NA,21,many,TRBJ2-6,TRBV28
CASSERTGQGAHEQFF,TGTGCCAGCAGTGAGCGGACGGGACAGGGGGCCCATGAGCAGTTCTTC,TRBD1,16,many,TRBJ2-1,TRBV25-1
CASSLGREFSTDTRYF,TGTGCCAGCAGCTTAGGTCGGGAGTTCAGCACAGATACGCGGTATTTT,NA,16,few,TRBJ2-3,TRBV7-2
CASSTWDRPNEQFF,TGTGCCAGCAGCACATGGGACAGGCCCAATGAGCAGTTCTTC,TRBD1,14,many,TRBJ2-1,TRBV13
CASSVEAASTDTQYF,TGTGCCAGCAGCGTAGAGGCGGCTAGCACAGATACGCAGTATTTT,NA,15,many,TRBJ2-3,TRBV9
CASNPLAGGETQYF,TGTGCCAGCAACCCACTAGCGGGGGGTGAGACCCAGTACTTC,TRBD2,14,NA,TRBJ2-5,TRBV6-1
CSVEDEGYEQYF,TGCAGCGTTGAAGATGAGGGTTACGAGCAGTACTTC,NA,12,NA,TRBJ2-7,TRBV29-1
CASSLGPSNQPQHF,TGTGCCAGCAGCCTGGGACCCAGCAATCAGCCCCAGCATTTT,NA,14,NA,TRBJ1-5,TRBV14
CASSSEYEQYF,TGTGCCAGCAGCTCCGAGTACGAGCAGTACTTC,NA,11,NA,TRBJ2-7,TRBV7-8
CASSFPGFIPSGNTIHF,TGTGCCAGCAGCTTTCCGGGTTTTATCCCCTCTGGAAACACCATACATTTT,NA,17,few,TRBJ1-3,TRBV7-9
CASSLGGASTDTQYF,TGTGCCAGCAGCTTAGGGGGGGCGAGCACAGATACGCAGTATTTT,NA,15,NA,TRBJ2-3,TRBV5-4
CASSPGAGHNQPQHF,TGTGCCAGCAGTCCCGGGGCAGGGCACAATCAGCCCCAGCATTTT,NA,15,many,TRBJ1-5,TRBV6-2/TRBV6-3
CASSLQQGPNTGELFF,TGTGCCAGCAGCCTCCAACAGGGGCCGAACACCGGGGAGCTGTTTTTT,TRBD1,16,many,TRBJ2-2,TRBV6-2/TRBV6-3
CASRAGYSNQPQHF,TGTGCCAGCAGGGCAGGTTATAGCAATCAGCCCCAGCATTTT,NA,14,few,TRBJ1-5,TRBV12-3/TRBV12-4
CSARGTGSPYEQYF,TGCAGTGCTAGAGGGACAGGCAGTCCCTACGAGCAGTACTTC,TRBD1,14,many,TRBJ2-7,TRBV20-1
CASKPTKGPSRTQYF,TGTGCCAGCAAGCCGACTAAGGGACCTAGCCGAACCCAGTACTTC,NA,15,few,TRBJ2-5,TRBV27
CASSFEPKAEQYF,TGTGCCAGCAGCTTTGAACCCAAGGCCGAGCAGTACTTC,NA,13,NA,TRBJ2-7,TRBV7-2
CSDYSDGQFF,TGCAGCGACTACAGCGATGGGCAGTTCTTC,NA,10,few,TRBJ2-1,TRBV29-1
CSASSRRGAGGTEAFF,TGCAGTGCTAGCAGTCGAAGGGGCGCCGGGGGCACTGAAGCTTTCTTT,NA,16,NA,TRBJ1-1,TRBV20-1